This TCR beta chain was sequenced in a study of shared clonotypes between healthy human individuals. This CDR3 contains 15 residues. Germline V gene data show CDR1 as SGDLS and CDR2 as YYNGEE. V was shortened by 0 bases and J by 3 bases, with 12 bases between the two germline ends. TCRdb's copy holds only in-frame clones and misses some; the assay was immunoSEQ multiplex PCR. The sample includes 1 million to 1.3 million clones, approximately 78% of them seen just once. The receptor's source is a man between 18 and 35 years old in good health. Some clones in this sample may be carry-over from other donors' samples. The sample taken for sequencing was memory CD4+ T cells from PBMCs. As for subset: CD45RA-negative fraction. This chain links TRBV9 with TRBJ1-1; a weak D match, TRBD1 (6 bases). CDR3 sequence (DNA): TGTGCCAGCAGCGTAGGGTCGGGGGGCGACACTGAAGCTTTCTTT. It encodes CASSVGSGGDTEAFF.